A single sample is the source of the 15 T cell receptor beta chains below, sequenced in a study of T-cell memory formation after mild COVID-19. MiXCR was run by TCRdb on the 5' RACE reads, yielding one entry per CDR3 protein. The sample lists about 560,000 distinct CDR3 sequences, roughly a sixth seen once, with roughly 7.7% in the top ten. Sequenced sample: PBMCs or a T cell subset sorted from them (not recorded which). The receptors originated from an adult woman who had mild COVID-19 (a few samples of this study predate the infection). Cell type and time point are not known.

The rearrangement uses TRBV7-9 and TRBJ2-5, with a possible D match to TRBD2 (6 bases). CDR1 and CDR2 (germline): SEHNR, FQNEAQ (reference sequence). This CDR3 region has 14 residues. Trimming removed 3 bases from V and 5 bases from J, with 13 bases in between. CDR3 DNA sequence: TGTGCCAGCAGCTTCGGGACTGCCGCGGAGACCCAGTACTTC. It codes for CASSFGTAAETQYF.

The V and J genes are TRBV6-6 and TRBJ1-1; D call uncertain. Looked up from germline, CDR1 is MNHNY and CDR2 is SVGAGI (reference sequence). Trimming shortened V by 0 bases and J by 4 bases, and 27 bases separated the two germline ends. There are 20 residues in the CDR3. DNA for the CDR3: TGTGCCAGCAGTTACTCCCCTTATCAGGCTCGACATATTCAAGGCACTGAAGCTTTCTTT. Its translation is CASSYSPYQARHIQGTEAFF.

This clonotype has a count of ten or more. The rearrangement uses TRBV7-3 and TRBJ2-5; D perhaps matches TRBD1 (5 bases). Germline V gene sequence: CDR1 SGHTA, CDR2 FQGTGA. The CDR3 extends over 15 amino acids. Trimming removed 0 bases from V and 5 bases from J, with 13 bases in between. CDR3 in DNA: TGTGCCAGCAGCTTAACGCAGGGTGAGATGGAGACCCAGTACTTC. Translated, it gives CASSLTQGEMETQYF. Combining the CDR3 with reference TRBV7-3 and TRBJ2-5 gives the whole variable domain GAGVSQTPSNKVTEKGKYVELRCDPISGHTALYWYRQSLGQGPEFLIYFQGTGAADDSGLPNDRFFAVRPEGSVSTLKIQRTERGDSAVYLCASSLTQGEMETQYFGPGTRLLVL.

This clonotype was picked up many times. V is TRBV12-3 or TRBV12-4 and J is TRBJ2-1; D is tentatively TRBD1 or TRBD2 (6 bases each). This CDR3 region has 16 residues. The V end was cut by 4 bases, the J end by 3 bases, with 16 bases between. CDR3 region: CASSSPAGTRYNEQFF. The DNA of the CDR3 is TGTGCCAGCAGTTCGCCCGCGGGGACACGCTACAATGAGCAGTTCTTC.

This clonotype was picked up many times. This chain connects TRBV5-1 to TRBJ1-1; the match to TRBD1 covers 10 bases. The V and J ends lost 3 bases and 0 bases, in that order; junction bases with no gene match: 8. The V gene's germline CDR1 is SGHRS and CDR2 YFSETQ. The CDR3 spans 17 residues. This CDR3 is CASSSGTGDFMNTEAFF. The CDR3 DNA reads TGCGCCAGCAGCTCCGGGACAGGGGACTTCATGAACACTGAAGCTTTCTTT. The complete variable domain, with remaining parts taken from reference TRBV5-1 and TRBJ1-1, reads KAGVTQTPRYLIKTRGQQVTLSCSPISGHRSVSWYQQTPGQGLQFLFEYFSETQRNKGNFPGRFSGRQFSNSRSEMNVSTLELGDSALYLCASSSGTGDFMNTEAFFGQGTRLTVV.

This clonotype was observed a single time. V usage is TRBV18 and J usage is TRBJ2-1; TRBD2 is a possible D gene (6 bases). Germline V lookup: CDR1 KGHSH, CDR2 LQKENI. This CDR3 has 16 amino acids. Trimming removed 3 bases from V and 5 bases from J, with 17 bases in between. CDR3: CASSPAGLASNNEQFF. CDR3 DNA: TGTGCCAGCTCACCGGCGGGGCTAGCGTCCAACAATGAGCAGTTCTTC. Looking up the rest from reference TRBV18 and TRBJ2-1 gives the full variable domain: NAGVMQNPRHLVRRRGQEARLRCSPMKGHSHVYWYRQLPEEGLKFMVYLQKENIIDESGMPKERFSAEFPKEGPSILRIQQVVRGDSAAYFCASSPAGLASNNEQFFGPGTRLTVL.

The chain has TRBV19 and TRBJ1-2, with 7 bases fitting TRBD1. With V trimmed by 3 bases and J by 3 bases, 4 bases remained unmatched. Germline V CDR1 and CDR2: LNHDA, SQIVND (reference sequence). The CDR3 is 14 amino acids. CDR3 sequence reads: CASSMIGTDYGYTF. The CDR3 bases are TGTGCCAGTAGTATGATAGGGACAGACTATGGCTACACCTTC.

This clonotype was counted only a few times. The chain recombines TRBV20-1 with TRBJ1-4, with TRBD1 identical over 7 bases. In germline, CDR1 is DFQATT, CDR2 SNEGSKA (reference sequence). V was pared by 3 bases and J by 8 bases, with 6 bases of the junction left unmatched. The CDR3 totals 13 residues. The chain's CDR3 is CSASPDRVEKLFF. The CDR3 DNA sequence: TGCAGTGCTAGCCCAGACAGGGTAGAAAAACTGTTTTTT.

CDR3 sequence reads: CASSPDGDSPLHF. DNA of the CDR3: TGTGCCAGCAGCCCAGATGGTGATTCACCCCTCCACTTT. The gene calls are TRBV7-2 and TRBJ1-6; the D is unclear. CDR1 SGHTA and CDR2 FQGNSA come from the germline V gene. This CDR3 region has 13 residues. Between the trimmed V and J ends, which lost 5 bases and 8 bases, there was a span of 10 bases.

This clonotype has only a few counts. The genes are TRBV4-1 and TRBJ1-5; D gene uncertain. Trimming removed 3 bases from V and 5 bases from J, with 14 bases in between. CDR3 length equals 15 residues. Germline V gene lookup returns CDR1 MGHRA and CDR2 YSYEKL. CDR3 bases: TGCGCCAGCAGCCAGATTGTCGAGACGCATCAGCCCCAGCATTTT. Translated: CASSQIVETHQPQHF.

This clonotype turned up a few times. The V and J genes are TRBV12-3 or TRBV12-4 and TRBJ1-2; 7 nucleotides align to TRBD1. Trimming cost V 3 bases and J 5 bases; bases outside gene matches: 3. CDR3 length equals 13 residues. The CDR3 sequence: CASSFDRVYGYTF. The CDR3 DNA sequence: TGTGCCAGCAGTTTCGACAGGGTGTATGGCTACACCTTC.

The rearrangement links TRBV12-3 or TRBV12-4 to TRBJ2-5, with D perhaps matching TRBD2 (5 bases). V was pared by 3 bases and J by 5 bases, with 16 bases between. CDR3 length: 15 amino acids. The chain's CDR3 is CASSFGRSVWETQYF. The DNA for the CDR3 is TGTGCCAGCAGTTTTGGGAGATCGGTTTGGGAGACCCAGTACTTC.

The chain joins TRBV7-2 to TRBJ2-7; D is perhaps TRBD2 (6 bases). The CDR3 runs to 15 residues. The germline V gene has CDR1 SGHTA and CDR2 FQGNSA. V shed 4 bases and J shed 2 bases, with 15 bases lying between them. In DNA, the CDR3 is TGTGCCAGCAGCTCCCAAGGGCTAGCGACCTACGAGCAGTACTTC. Residues: CASSSQGLATYEQYF.

There are a few counts of this clonotype. CDR3 protein: CASSDFAQRYYNEQFF. As DNA, the CDR3 is TGTGCCAGCAGTGATTTCGCCCAGCGGTACTACAATGAGCAGTTCTTC. The chain employs TRBV6-1 and TRBJ2-1; weak D call: TRBD2 (5 bases). Germline CDR1 is MNHNS and CDR2 is SASEGT. The CDR3 spans 16 residues. The V end lost 3 bases, the J end lost 3 bases, and 15 bases lay between the germline ends.

This clonotype was counted between two and nine times. The J gene is TRBJ2-7, the V gene TRBV19, with 9 bases that match TRBD2. The V segment lost 3 bases and the J segment 3 bases; nucleotides outside the gene matches: 3. CDR1 is LNHDA and CDR2 is SQIVND in the germline V gene (reference sequence). There are 14 residues in the CDR3. DNA for the CDR3: TGTGCCAGTAGTATGACTAGCGGAAACTACGAGCAGTACTTC. Translated, it gives CASSMTSGNYEQYF.